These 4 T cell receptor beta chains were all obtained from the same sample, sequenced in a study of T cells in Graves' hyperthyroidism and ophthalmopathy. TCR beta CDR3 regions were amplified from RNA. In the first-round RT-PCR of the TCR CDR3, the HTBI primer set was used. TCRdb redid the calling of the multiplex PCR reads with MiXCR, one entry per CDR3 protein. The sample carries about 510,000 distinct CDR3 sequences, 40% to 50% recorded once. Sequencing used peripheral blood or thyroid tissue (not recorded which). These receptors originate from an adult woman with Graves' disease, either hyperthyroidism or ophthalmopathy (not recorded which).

The CDR3 DNA sequence: TGTGCCAGCAGCAACTCGGGGACAGGGGGATACCAAGAGACCCAGTACTTC. It encodes CASSNSGTGGYQETQYF. This chain connects TRBV7-8 to TRBJ2-5; 11 bases align to TRBD1. The CDR3 runs to 17 residues. Trimming cost V 5 bases and J 0 bases; bases outside gene matches: 8. Per the germline V gene, CDR1 is SGHVS and CDR2 is FQNEAQ.

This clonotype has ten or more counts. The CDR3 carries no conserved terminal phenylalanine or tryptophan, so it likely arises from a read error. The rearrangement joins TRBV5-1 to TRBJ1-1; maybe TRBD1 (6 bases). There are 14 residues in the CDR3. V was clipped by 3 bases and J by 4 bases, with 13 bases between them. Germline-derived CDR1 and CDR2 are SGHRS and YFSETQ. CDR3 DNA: TGCGCCAGCAGCTCATCAGGGGATGGCACTGAAGCTTTCCTT. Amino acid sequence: CASSSSGDGTEAFL.

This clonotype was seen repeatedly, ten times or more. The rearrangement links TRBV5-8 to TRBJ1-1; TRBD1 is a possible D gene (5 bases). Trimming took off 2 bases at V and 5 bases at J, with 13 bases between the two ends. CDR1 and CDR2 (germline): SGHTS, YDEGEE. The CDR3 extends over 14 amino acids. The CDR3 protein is CASSLRGSRTEAFF. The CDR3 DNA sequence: TGTGCCAGCAGCTTACGGGGGTCCCGGACTGAAGCTTTCTTT.

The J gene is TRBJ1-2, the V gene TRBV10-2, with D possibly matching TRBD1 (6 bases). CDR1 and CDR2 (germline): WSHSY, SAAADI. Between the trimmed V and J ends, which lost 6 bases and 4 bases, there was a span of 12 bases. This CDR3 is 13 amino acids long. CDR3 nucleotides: TGCGCCAGCAGACAGGGTTGGGGCTATGGCTACACCTTC. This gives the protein CASRQGWGYGYTF.